These T cell receptor beta chains were read from a single sample in a study of blood T cell repertoires in COVID-19. Profiling relied on immunoSEQ multiplex PCR, and the TCRdb table lists in-frame clones only, not all of them. The data hold roughly 410,000 clones, with around 91% observed a single time. The sequenced sample was peripheral blood. The receptor set was obtained from a woman between 40 and 50 years old with COVID-19, enrolled during active disease. Both conserved end residues are trimmed from each CDR3.

>TRBV6-2/TRBV6-3|TRBJ1-2
ASSYLGQGKMSA
>TRBV15|TRBJ1-5
ATSRDHAGDQPQH
>TRBV29-1|TRBJ2-1
SVPGLAGISYNEQF
>TRBV9|TRBJ1-4
ASSDRANTNEKLF
>TRBV6-6|TRBJ2-7
ASSTWETTWN
>TRBV15|TRBJ2-1
ATTPGTSGGNEQF
>TRBV7-6|TRBJ1-2
ASSLGGQLDGYT
>TRBV11-3|TRBJ2-2
ASSFGQGANTGELF
>TRBV6-5|TRBJ1-1
ASLLDRGSTEAF
>TRBV27|TRBJ2-5
ASSPLQGAGETQY
>TRBV27|TRBJ2-7
ASSLQGVGLDLEQY
>TRBV19|TRBJ1-1
ASTSGQGAPFEAF
>TRBV12-5|TRBJ2-6
ASGLVEVAGANVLT
>TRBV28|TRBJ1-5
ASSLSGGYQPQH
>TRBV30|TRBJ1-6
AWQDSNSPLH
>TRBV5-6|TRBJ1-5
ASSRSPGVSNQPQH
>TRBV2|TRBJ2-3
ASSEYTDTQY
>TRBV2|TRBJ2-2
ASTDYYGGELF
>TRBV19|TRBJ1-5
ASSRDSGQSNQPQH
>TRBV27|TRBJ1-1
ASSSRGGYTEAF
>TRBV7-9|TRBJ2-1
ASSLPGAGEQF
>TRBV19|TRBJ1-3
ASSFPTISSGNTIY
>TRBV14|TRBJ2-7
ASSQTDPGHREGSYEQY
>TRBV7-3|TRBJ1-1
ASSLRGGEAF
>TRBV19|TRBJ1-1
ASNNRNTEAF
>TRBV24-1|TRBJ2-5
ATSDALGGVETQY
>TRBV27|TRBJ2-3
ASSLPTSGADTQY
>TRBV19|TRBJ1-2
ASSPFPGTGSNYGYT
>TRBV5-4|TRBJ1-2
ASSLLTGLSYGYT
>TRBV14|TRBJ2-7
ASSRGGSYEQY
>TRBV2|TRBJ2-7
ASRRYTGPHEQY
>TRBV28|TRBJ1-4
ASSRTENEKLF
>TRBV4-1|TRBJ1-5
ASSQETEFNQPQH
>TRBV28|TRBJ1-2
ASKRTGANYGYT
>TRBV21-1|TRBJ1-5
ASSKKGISGHQPQH
>TRBV7-3|TRBJ2-3
ASSLRPTSGTVD
>TRBV6-2/TRBV6-3|TRBJ1-5
ASSSQVLGNQPQH
>TRBV4-2|TRBJ2-2
ASSQGGQYTGELF